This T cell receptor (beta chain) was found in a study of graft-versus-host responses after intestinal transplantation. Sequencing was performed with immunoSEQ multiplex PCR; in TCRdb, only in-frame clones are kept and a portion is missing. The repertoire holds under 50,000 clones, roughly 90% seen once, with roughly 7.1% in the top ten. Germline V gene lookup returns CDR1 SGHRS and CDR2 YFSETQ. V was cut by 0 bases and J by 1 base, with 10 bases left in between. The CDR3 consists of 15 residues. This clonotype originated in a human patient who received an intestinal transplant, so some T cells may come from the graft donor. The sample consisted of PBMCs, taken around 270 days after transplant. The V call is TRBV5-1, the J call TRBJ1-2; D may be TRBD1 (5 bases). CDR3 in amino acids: CASSLGGTNNYGYTF. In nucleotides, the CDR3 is TGCGCCAGCAGCTTGGGGGGGACTAATAACTATGGCTACACCTTC.